A single sample gave rise to the 21 T cell receptor beta chains below, sequenced in a study of blood T cell repertoires in COVID-19. Assay: immunoSEQ multiplex PCR; the TCRdb copy retains only in-frame clones and omits some. The sample holds approximately 220,000 clones, roughly 83% seen once. The sequenced sample consisted of peripheral blood. These receptor sequences come from a man aged 40-49 years with acute or convalescent COVID-19.

The V gene is TRBV11-2, the J gene TRBJ2-6; 7 bases map to TRBD1. The germline V gene encodes CDR1 SGHAT and CDR2 FQNNGV. There are 18 residues in the CDR3. Unmatched junction bases numbered 9, after V lost 2 bases and J lost 2 bases. CDR3 in amino acids: CASSLNRGKGPGANVLTF. The CDR3 DNA sequence: TGTGCCAGCAGCTTAAACAGGGGAAAAGGGCCTGGGGCCAACGTCCTGACTTTC. The full variable domain, completed using reference TRBV11-2 and TRBJ2-6, is EAGVAQSPRYKIIEKRQSVAFWCNPISGHATLYWYQQILGQGPKLLIQFQNNGVVDDSQLPKDRFSAERLKGVDSTLKIQPAKLEDSAVYLCASSLNRGKGPGANVLTFGAGSRLTVL.

V gene TRBV7-3 combines with J gene TRBJ2-1; no firm D call. This CDR3 has 12 amino acids. V gave up 3 bases and J gave up 6 bases, with 6 bases separating them. The V gene's germline CDR1 is SGHTA and CDR2 FQGTGA. CDR3 residues: CASSFSGNEQFF. The CDR3, as DNA: TGTGCCAGCAGCTTTTCCGGCAATGAGCAGTTCTTC.

The rearrangement uses TRBV6-4 and TRBJ2-2, with D perhaps TRBD2 (5 bases). This CDR3 spans 16 amino acids. V lost 5 bases and J 2 bases, leaving 15 bases between the germline ends. Germline V gives CDR1 MRHNA, CDR2 SNTAGT. CDR3 region: CASSPRSSGNTGELFF. The CDR3 nucleotides are TGTGCCAGCAGTCCTCGGTCCTCGGGAAACACCGGGGAGCTGTTTTTT.

The CDR3 DNA reads as TGCGCCAGCAGCTTGCAGGGCGCAACTAATGAAAAACTGTTTTTT. Translating gives CASSLQGATNEKLFF. V and J are TRBV5-1 and TRBJ1-4; possible D gene TRBD1, 5 bases. V lost 1 base and J 0 bases, leaving 7 bases between the germline ends. Germline V lookup: CDR1 SGHRS, CDR2 YFSETQ. The CDR3 runs to 15 residues.

The chain links TRBV7-2 to TRBJ2-7; maybe TRBD1 (5 bases). CDR3 length: 14 residues. Looked up from germline, CDR1 is SGHTA and CDR2 is FQGNSA. Trimming left V 5 bases short and J 4 bases short, with 15 bases between. In DNA form, the CDR3 reads TGTGCCAGCAGCCCCTGGGGCTCAAGGTACGAGCAGTACTTC. Its translation is CASSPWGSRYEQYF.

CDR3 sequence: CASTQDPSSYEQYF. DNA of the CDR3: TGTGCCAGTACACAGGACCCAAGCTCCTACGAGCAGTACTTC. The V call is TRBV19, the J call TRBJ2-7, with a possible D match to TRBD1 (5 bases). The V end lost 7 bases, the J end lost 0 bases, and 13 bases lay between the germline ends. The CDR3 spans 14 residues. CDR1 and CDR2 (germline): LNHDA, SQIVND (reference sequence).

The chain carries TRBV4-2 and TRBJ1-5; no reliable D call. Germline V gene sequence: CDR1 LGHNA, CDR2 YNFKEQ. V lost 0 bases and J 3 bases, leaving 9 bases between the germline ends. CDR3 length equals 15 residues. The CDR3 region is CASSQDWQFNQPQHF. CDR3 DNA sequence: TGTGCCAGCAGCCAAGATTGGCAGTTCAATCAGCCCCAGCATTTT.

This sequence joins TRBV9 and TRBJ2-1, with 11 positions matching TRBD2. The germline gives CDR1 SGDLS, CDR2 YYNGEE. Trimming took 0 bases from V and 3 from J; bases not matched to a gene: 8. CDR3 length equals 18 residues. The CDR3 sequence is CASSVDTSGSLIYNEQFF. DNA for the CDR3: TGTGCCAGCAGCGTAGACACTAGCGGGAGCCTCATCTACAATGAGCAGTTCTTC.

This rearrangement joins TRBV5-5 to TRBJ2-7, with D uncertain. CDR3 size: 14 residues. V lost 0 bases and J 3 bases, leaving 10 bases between the germline ends. Germline V gives CDR1 SGHKS, CDR2 YYEKEE (reference sequence). In nucleotides, the CDR3 is TGTGCCAGCAGCTTGGCCAATGGGCACTACGAGCAGTACTTC. Its protein product is CASSLANGHYEQYF.

The chain joins TRBV5-1 to TRBJ2-1, with D maybe TRBD2 (5 bases). The V end was cut by 0 bases, the J end by 0 bases, with 7 bases between. The V gene's germline CDR1 is SGHRS and CDR2 YFSETQ. CDR3 size: 15 residues. CDR3 sequence reads: CASSLGLFSYNEQFF. The CDR3 nucleotides read TGCGCCAGCAGCTTGGGACTATTCTCCTACAATGAGCAGTTCTTC.

The chain uses TRBV4-1 and TRBJ2-7; TRBD2 matches at 9 bases. J was trimmed by 3 bases and V by 0 bases; bases with no gene match: 6. The CDR3 is 16 amino acids. The germline gives CDR1 MGHRA, CDR2 YSYEKL. CDR3 DNA: TGCGCCAGCAGCCAAGAAGCTAGCGGGGCGAACTACGAGCAGTACTTC. It yields the protein CASSQEASGANYEQYF.

This chain connects TRBV7-6 to TRBJ2-5, with D possibly matching TRBD1 (6 bases). V was cut by 4 bases and J by 5 bases, with 14 bases left in between. The CDR3 runs 14 residues. The V gene's germline CDR1 is SGHVS and CDR2 FNYEAQ. The CDR3 protein is CASSSLTGSETQYF. The CDR3 DNA is TGTGCCAGCAGCTCCCTAACAGGGTCGGAGACCCAGTACTTC.

This chain uses TRBV6-6 with TRBJ1-1; 8 positions match TRBD1. The junction had 7 bases not matched to a gene; V was cut back by 6 bases and J by 1 base. Germline V lookup: CDR1 MNHNY, CDR2 SVGAGI (reference sequence). CDR3 length: 15 amino acids. This chain's CDR3 is CASSPGTGENTEAFF. The CDR3 DNA reads as TGTGCCAGCAGCCCCGGGACAGGAGAGAACACTGAAGCTTTCTTT.

This clone was counted between two and nine times. Distinct nucleotide sequences in the sample also encode this CDR3. V gene TRBV7-8 combines with J gene TRBJ1-1, with D hard to call. V was shortened by 1 base and J by 1 base, with 4 bases between the two germline ends. The CDR3 extends over 13 amino acids. CDR1 and CDR2 from the germline V gene are SGHVS and FQNEAQ. CDR3 protein: CASSLGRNTEAFF. The CDR3 region has the DNA TGTGCCAGCAGCTTAGGTAGGAACACTGAAGCTTTCTTT.

The DNA for the CDR3 is TGTGCCAGCTCACCAGAGGGAGCAAGCGGCTTTATCAATGAGCAGTTCTTC. Translated, it gives CASSPEGASGFINEQFF. This chain links TRBV18 with TRBJ2-1; D possibly corresponds to TRBD2 (5 bases). The ends were cut back, 2 bases at V and 6 bases at J, with 20 bases in the middle. Germline CDR1 is KGHSH and CDR2 is LQKENI. The CDR3 has 17 residues.

The genes are TRBV18 and TRBJ1-3; D perhaps matches TRBD1 (6 bases). V was pared by 2 bases and J by 2 bases, with 13 bases between. Germline V CDR1 and CDR2: KGHSH, LQKENI. The CDR3 has 16 amino acids. CDR3 protein: CASSPVRDNPGNTIYF. The CDR3 nucleotides are TGTGCCAGCTCACCAGTCCGGGACAACCCTGGAAACACCATATATTTT.

CDR3 in amino acids: CASSPIGRRTGELFF. CDR3 coding DNA: TGTGCCAGCAGTCCCATCGGGAGGAGAACCGGGGAGCTGTTTTTT. The gene calls are TRBV27 and TRBJ2-2; 7 bases align to TRBD2. CDR1 is MNHEY, CDR2 SMNVEV, per germline (reference sequence). The ends lost 5 bases at V and 5 bases at J; junction bases unmatched: 8. This CDR3 spans 15 amino acids.

This chain uses TRBV6-5 with TRBJ2-1; TRBD2 aligns across 14 bases. The CDR3 is 16 amino acids. Germline loops: CDR1 MNHEY, CDR2 SVGAGI. After removal of 2 bases from V and 15 bases from J, the junction contained 12 bases not matched to a gene. This chain's CDR3 is CASSYGGTSGSGVLFF. In nucleotides, the CDR3 is TGTGCCAGCAGTTACGGGGGGACTAGCGGGAGCGGAGTTCTGTTCTTC.

This chain uses TRBV21-1 with TRBJ2-5; the D segment call TRBD2 is taken from the table without a DNA check. TRBV21-1 counts as a pseudogene. The CDR3 runs 18 residues. The CDR3 spells CASSKRLKAGPAKETQYF. The CDR3 region has the DNA TGTGCCAGCAGCAAACGCCTTAAAGCGGGACCCGCGAAAGAGACCCAGTACTTC.

This chain links TRBV18 with TRBJ1-2; weak D call: TRBD1 (6 bases). The CDR3 is 14 amino acids. Trimming stripped 3 bases from V and 4 bases from J, with 12 bases between. Germline lookup yields CDR1 KGHSH and CDR2 LQKENI. The DNA of the CDR3 is TGTGCCAGCTCACCCGGGGGGCGCACCTATGGCTACACCTTC. This gives the protein CASSPGGRTYGYTF.

The chain joins TRBV2 to TRBJ1-4; D possibly corresponds to TRBD1 (6 bases). The CDR3 totals 14 residues. V was clipped by 7 bases and J by 8 bases, with 17 bases between them. CDR1 SNHLY and CDR2 FYNNEI come from the germline V gene. The CDR3 protein is CASILSQRGEKLFF. DNA for the CDR3: TGTGCCAGCATCCTGTCTCAAAGGGGGGAAAAACTGTTTTTT.